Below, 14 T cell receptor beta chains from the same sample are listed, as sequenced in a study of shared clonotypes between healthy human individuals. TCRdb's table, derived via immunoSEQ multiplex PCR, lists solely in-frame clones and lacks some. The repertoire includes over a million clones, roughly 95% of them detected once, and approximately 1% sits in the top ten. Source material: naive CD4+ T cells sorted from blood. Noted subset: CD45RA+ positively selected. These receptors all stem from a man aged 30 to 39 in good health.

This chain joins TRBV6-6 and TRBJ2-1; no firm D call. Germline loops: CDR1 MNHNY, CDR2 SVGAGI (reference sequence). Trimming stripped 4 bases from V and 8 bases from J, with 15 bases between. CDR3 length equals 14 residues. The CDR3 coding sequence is TGTGCCAGCAGTTCGGCTGACATCTTCGATGAGCAGTTCTTC. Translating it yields CASSSADIFDEQFF.

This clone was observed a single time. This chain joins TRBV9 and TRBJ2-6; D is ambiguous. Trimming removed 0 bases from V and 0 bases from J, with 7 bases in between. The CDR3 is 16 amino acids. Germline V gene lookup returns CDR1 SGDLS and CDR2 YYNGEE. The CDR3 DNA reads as TGTGCCAGCAGCGTAGTTGGGCGCTCTGGGGCCAACGTCCTGACTTTC. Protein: CASSVVGRSGANVLTF.

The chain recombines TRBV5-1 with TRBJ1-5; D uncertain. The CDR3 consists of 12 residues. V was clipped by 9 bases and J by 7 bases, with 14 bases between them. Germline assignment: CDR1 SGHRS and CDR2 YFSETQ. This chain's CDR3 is CANHRQVQPQHF. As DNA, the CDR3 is TGCGCCAACCACCGTCAAGTCCAGCCCCAGCATTTT. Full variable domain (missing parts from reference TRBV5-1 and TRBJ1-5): KAGVTQTPRYLIKTRGQQVTLSCSPISGHRSVSWYQQTPGQGLQFLFEYFSETQRNKGNFPGRFSGRQFSNSRSEMNVSTLELGDSALYLCANHRQVQPQHFGDGTRLSIL.

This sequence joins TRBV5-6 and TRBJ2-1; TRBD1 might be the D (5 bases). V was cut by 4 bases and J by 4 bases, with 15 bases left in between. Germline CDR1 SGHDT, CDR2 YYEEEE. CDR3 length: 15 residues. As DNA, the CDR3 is TGTGCCAGCAGCGGGGCCCTTAAAGGGTACAATGAGCAGTTCTTC. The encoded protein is CASSGALKGYNEQFF.

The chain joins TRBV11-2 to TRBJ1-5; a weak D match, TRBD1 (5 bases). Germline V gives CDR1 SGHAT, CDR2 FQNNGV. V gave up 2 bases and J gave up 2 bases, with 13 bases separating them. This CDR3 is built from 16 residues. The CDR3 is CASSLFGRGGNQPQHF. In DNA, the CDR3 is TGTGCCAGCAGCTTATTCGGGCGGGGGGGCAATCAGCCCCAGCATTTT.

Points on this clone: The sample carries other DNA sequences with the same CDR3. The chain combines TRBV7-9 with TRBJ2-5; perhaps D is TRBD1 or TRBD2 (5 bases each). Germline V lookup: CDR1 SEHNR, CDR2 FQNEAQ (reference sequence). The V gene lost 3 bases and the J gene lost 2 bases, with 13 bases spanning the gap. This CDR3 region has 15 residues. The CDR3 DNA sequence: TGTGCCAGCAGCTTGGGACGGGCATTACAAGAGACCCAGTACTTC. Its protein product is CASSLGRALQETQYF. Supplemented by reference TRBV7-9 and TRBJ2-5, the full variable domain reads DTGVSQNPRHKITKRGQNVTFRCDPISEHNRLYWYRQTLGQGPEFLTYFQNEAQLEKSRLLSDRFSAERPKGSFSTLEIQRTEQGDSAMYLCASSLGRALQETQYFGPGTRLLVL.

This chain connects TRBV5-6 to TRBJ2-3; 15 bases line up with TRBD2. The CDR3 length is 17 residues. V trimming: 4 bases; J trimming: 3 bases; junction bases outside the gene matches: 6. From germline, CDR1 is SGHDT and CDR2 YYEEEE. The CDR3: CASSAGLAGGFTDTQYF. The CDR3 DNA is TGTGCCAGCAGCGCGGGACTAGCGGGAGGATTTACAGATACGCAGTATTTT.

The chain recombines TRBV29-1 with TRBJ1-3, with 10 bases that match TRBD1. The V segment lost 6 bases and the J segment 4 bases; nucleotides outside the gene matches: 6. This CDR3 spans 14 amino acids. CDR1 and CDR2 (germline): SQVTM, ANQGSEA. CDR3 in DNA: TGCAGCGTACCGGGACAGGGGACAGGAAACACCATATATTTT. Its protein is CSVPGQGTGNTIYF.

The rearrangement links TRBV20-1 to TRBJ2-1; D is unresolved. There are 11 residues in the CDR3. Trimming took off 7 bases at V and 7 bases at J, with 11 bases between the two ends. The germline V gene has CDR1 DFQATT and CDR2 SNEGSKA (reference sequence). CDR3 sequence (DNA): TGCAGTGAGTATCTCAGGAATGAGCAGTTCTTC. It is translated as CSEYLRNEQFF.

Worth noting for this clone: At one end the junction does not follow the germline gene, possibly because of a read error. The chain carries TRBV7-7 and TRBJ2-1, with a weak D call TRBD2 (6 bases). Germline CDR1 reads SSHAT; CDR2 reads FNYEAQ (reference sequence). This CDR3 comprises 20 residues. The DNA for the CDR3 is TGTGCTAGCAGCCCCCACCGGATATTCGTCCCGGGAGCTCCCTACAATGAGCAGTTCTTC. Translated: CASSPHRIFVPGAPYNEQFF.

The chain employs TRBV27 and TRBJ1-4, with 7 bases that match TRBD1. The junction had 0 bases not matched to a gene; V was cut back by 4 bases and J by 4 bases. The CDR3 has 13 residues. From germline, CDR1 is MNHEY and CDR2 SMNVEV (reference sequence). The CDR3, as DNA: TGTGCCAGCAGTTGGGACAGTAATGAAAAACTGTTTTTT. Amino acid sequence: CASSWDSNEKLFF.

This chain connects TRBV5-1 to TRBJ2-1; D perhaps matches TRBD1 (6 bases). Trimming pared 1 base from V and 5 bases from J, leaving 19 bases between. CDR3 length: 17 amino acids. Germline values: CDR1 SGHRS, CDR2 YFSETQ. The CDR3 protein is CASSLLGATTQNNEQFF. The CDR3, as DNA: TGCGCCAGCAGCTTGTTGGGGGCCACGACCCAGAACAATGAGCAGTTCTTC. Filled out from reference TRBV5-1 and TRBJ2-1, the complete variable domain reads KAGVTQTPRYLIKTRGQQVTLSCSPISGHRSVSWYQQTPGQGLQFLFEYFSETQRNKGNFPGRFSGRQFSNSRSEMNVSTLELGDSALYLCASSLLGATTQNNEQFFGPGTRLTVL.

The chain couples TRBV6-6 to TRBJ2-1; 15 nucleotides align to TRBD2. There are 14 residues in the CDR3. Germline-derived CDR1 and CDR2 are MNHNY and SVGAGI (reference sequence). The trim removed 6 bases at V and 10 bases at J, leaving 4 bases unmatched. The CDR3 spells CASSLGLAGGEQFF. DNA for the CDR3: TGTGCCAGCAGCCTCGGACTAGCGGGGGGGGAGCAGTTCTTC.

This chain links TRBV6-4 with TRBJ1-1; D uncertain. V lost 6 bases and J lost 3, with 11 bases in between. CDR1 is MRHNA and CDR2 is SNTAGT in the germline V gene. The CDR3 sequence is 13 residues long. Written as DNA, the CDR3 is TGTGCCAGCAGCCTTCGCGGGGACACTGAAGCTTTCTTT. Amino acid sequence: CASSLRGDTEAFF.